This T cell receptor (beta chain) was found in a study of CD8 T cells in Susac syndrome (dated by TCRdb to between 2018 and 2020). Notes on the research overall: Whether CD8+ T cell activation and differentiation in Susac syndrome was antigen driven was tested using repertoire sequencing. Results and caveats for the whole study, not just this receptor: The TCR sequencing and HLA analysis was acknowledged to have included a relatively small number of individuals.

High-throughput TCR beta sequencing profiled peripheral blood CD8+ and CD4+ T cells from healthy donors, Susac syndrome patients and multiple sclerosis patients. Treatment-naive patients with stable or active relapsing-remitting disease fulfilling revised McDonald criteria were used as multiple sclerosis controls. Bulk CD8+ and CD4+ T cells were purified by magnetic negative isolation, whereas CD8+ TEMRA cells were enriched by FACS. Blood was collected in EDTA tubes and processed within 24 hours, with PBMCs isolated through density gradient centrifugation. PBMCs intended for TCR sequencing were cryopreserved in liquid nitrogen and thawed later in a water bath at 37 degrees C. The sorted or isolated CD4+, CD8+ and CD8+ TEMRA cells reached a purity of at least 90%. Turning to this clonotype: What this receptor recognizes is not known. Within one base of it there is no much larger clone, and no base qualities were kept.

RNA was extracted using the RNeasy kit, and roughly 0.5 to 1 microgram was reverse transcribed with random hexamers. The immunoSEQ multiplex PCR assay, which covers 54 Vbeta and 13 Jbeta segments, was used to amplify TCR beta CDR3 regions. Bias from PCR amplification was corrected by using a synthetic template baseline for primer optimization and for computational correction. Regarding the original processing steps: Reads were annotated to V, D and J genes per IMGT and analyzed with immunoSEQ Analyzer, keeping only productive sequences. Clonality was computed as one minus Shannon entropy normalized by log2 of the number of productive unique sequences. For each patient and control, public and private clones were evaluated among the 100 most prevalent clones. A clone was defined as Susac-specific if it was absent from the healthy and MS cohorts, from 1052 published viral clones and from other ImmuneACCESS disease sequences. Through fastp at Q25 and MiXCR, TCRdb rebuilt clones from the public reads, retaining in-frame beta chains. Each entry merges the rows of one CDR3 protein and shows their most common DNA and genes. It is TCRdb's table, rather than the study itself, that gives the V and J calls and clone size. This sample is represented by a few hundred thousand distinct CDR3 sequences; 92% of them were singletons. About 0.063% of the sample rests with the top ten.

The CDR3 starts with the cysteine, ends with the phenylalanine, and has 14 residues. Only the CDR3 region is kept as DNA, spanning 42 bases read in frame from base 1. V was cut back by 5 bases and J by 4 bases, leaving a gap of 15 bases between them. CDR1 and CDR2, per the germline V gene (reference sequence), are SGHAT and FQDESV. The origin of this receptor is a human donor with multiple sclerosis. The sequence links TRBV11-1 to TRBJ2-7, with TRBD1 tentatively as D gene (6 bases match). Sequencing was performed on CD4+ T cells from PBMCs. The nucleotides read TGTGCCAGCAGCCCCAGGGACACGCCTTACGAGCAGTACTTC. The encoded protein is CASSPRDTPYEQYF.